This T cell receptor (beta chain) was identified in a study of T cells in Graves' hyperthyroidism and ophthalmopathy. Overall study: At initial diagnosis, before any treatment had begun, peripheral blood was obtained. The study's findings and limits: Peripheral blood also featured most of the thyroid clonotypes expanded above 0.001.

RNA transcripts served as the template for amplifying TCR beta CDR3 regions. A set of HTBI primers served as the primers for a first-round RT-PCR of the TCR CDR3. TCRdb re-called the multiplex PCR reads through MiXCR, storing one row per CDR3 protein. Of hundreds of thousands of distinct CDR3 sequences in the sample, approximately 40% are singletons; the top ten hold 8.9%. Calling Graves' hyperthyroidism stable meant ophthalmopathy did not progress within 18 months. Diagnosis rested on symptoms, serum thyroxine and TRAb, thyroid ultrasound, and orbital computed tomography. In regard to this clonotype: Its antigen remains unidentified.

CDR3 length equals 14 residues. The V end lost 3 bases, the J end lost 6 bases, and 15 bases lay between the germline ends. The germline V gene encodes CDR1 SGDLS and CDR2 YYNGEE. The sequence came from a man between 18 and 29 years old with Graves' hyperthyroidism. The chain recombines TRBV9 with TRBJ1-1; D may be TRBD1 (5 bases). Sequences were obtained from blood. CDR3 coding DNA: TGTGCCAGCAGCGAGGTCGGGACGAAGGCTGAAGCTTTCTTT. It specifies CASSEVGTKAEAFF.